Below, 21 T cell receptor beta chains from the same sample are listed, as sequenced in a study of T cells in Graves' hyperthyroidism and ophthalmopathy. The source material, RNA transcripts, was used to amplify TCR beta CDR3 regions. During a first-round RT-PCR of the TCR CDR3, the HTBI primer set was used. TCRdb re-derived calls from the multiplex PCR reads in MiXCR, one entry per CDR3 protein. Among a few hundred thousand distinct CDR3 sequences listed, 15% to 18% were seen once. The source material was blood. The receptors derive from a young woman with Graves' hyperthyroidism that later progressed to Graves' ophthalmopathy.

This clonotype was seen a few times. CDR3 sequence: CASSYETGSYGYTF. The DNA for the CDR3 is TGTGCCAGCAGTTACGAGACAGGTAGCTATGGCTACACCTTC. The chain joins TRBV6-2 or TRBV6-3 to TRBJ1-2; D is possibly TRBD1 (6 bases). Per germline, CDR1 MNHEY and CDR2 SVGEGT. The CDR3 is 14 residues long. V was trimmed by 2 bases and J by 4 bases, leaving 11 bases between them.

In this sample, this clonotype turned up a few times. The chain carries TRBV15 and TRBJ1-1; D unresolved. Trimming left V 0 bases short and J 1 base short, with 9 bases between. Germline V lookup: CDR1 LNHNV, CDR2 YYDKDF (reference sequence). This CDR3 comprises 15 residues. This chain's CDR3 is CATSRESRANTEAFF. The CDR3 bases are TGTGCCACCAGCAGAGAATCAAGGGCGAACACTGAAGCTTTCTTT.

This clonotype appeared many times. DNA of the CDR3: TGTGCCAGCAGTTTATCGAGACTGAATGGCTACACCTTC. Protein: CASSLSRLNGYTF. The chain links TRBV27 to TRBJ1-2; unclear D gene. The germline V gene has CDR1 MNHEY and CDR2 SMNVEV (reference sequence). Between the trimmed V and J ends, which lost 0 bases and 6 bases, there was a span of 8 bases. The CDR3 totals 13 residues.

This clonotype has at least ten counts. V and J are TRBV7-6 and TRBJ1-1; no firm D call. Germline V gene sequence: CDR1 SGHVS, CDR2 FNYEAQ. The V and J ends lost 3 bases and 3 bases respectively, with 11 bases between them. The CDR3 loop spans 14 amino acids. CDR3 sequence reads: CASSFEISDTEAFF. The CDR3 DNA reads TGTGCCAGCAGCTTCGAGATTTCGGACACTGAAGCTTTCTTT. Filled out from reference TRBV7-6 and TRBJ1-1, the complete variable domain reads GAGVSQSPRYKVTKRGQDVALRCDPISGHVSLYWYRQALGQGPEFLTYFNYEAQQDKSGLPNDRFSAERPEGSISTLTIQRTEQRDSAMYRCASSFEISDTEAFFGQGTRLTVV.

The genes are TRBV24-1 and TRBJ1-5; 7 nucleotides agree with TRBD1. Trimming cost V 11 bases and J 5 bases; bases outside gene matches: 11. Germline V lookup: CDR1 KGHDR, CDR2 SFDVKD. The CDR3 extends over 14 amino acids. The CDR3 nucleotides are TGTGCCATAGGCCCCCGGGACAGCCATCAGCCCCAGCATTTT. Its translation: CAIGPRDSHQPQHF.

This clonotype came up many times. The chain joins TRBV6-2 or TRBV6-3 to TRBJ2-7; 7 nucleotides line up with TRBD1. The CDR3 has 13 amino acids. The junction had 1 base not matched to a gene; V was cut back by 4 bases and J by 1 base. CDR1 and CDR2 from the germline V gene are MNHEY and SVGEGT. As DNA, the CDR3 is TGTGCCAGCAGTTGGGGACAGTCCTACGAGCAGTACTTC. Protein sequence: CASSWGQSYEQYF.

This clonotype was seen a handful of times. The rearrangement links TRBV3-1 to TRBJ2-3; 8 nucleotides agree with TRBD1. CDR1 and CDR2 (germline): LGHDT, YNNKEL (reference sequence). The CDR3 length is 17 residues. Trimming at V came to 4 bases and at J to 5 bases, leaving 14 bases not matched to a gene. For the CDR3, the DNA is TGTGCCAGCAGCCCCGATCGGCAGGGGGCTAAGGGAGATACGCAGTATTTT. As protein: CASSPDRQGAKGDTQYF.

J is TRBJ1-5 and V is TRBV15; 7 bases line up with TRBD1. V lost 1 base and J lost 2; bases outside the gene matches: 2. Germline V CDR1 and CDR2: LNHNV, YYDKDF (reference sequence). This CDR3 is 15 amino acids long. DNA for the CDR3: TGTGCCACCAGCAGAGGCGGGACAGGCAATCAGCCCCAGCATTTT. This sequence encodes CATSRGGTGNQPQHF.

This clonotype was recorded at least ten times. CDR3 bases: TGTGCCAGCAGCCAAGCTAGGGACGTACGGGAGCAGTACTTC. Translated: CASSQARDVREQYF. This chain connects TRBV3-1 to TRBJ2-7; D possibly matches TRBD1 or TRBD2 (5 bases each). The CDR3 runs to 14 residues. Germline lookup yields CDR1 LGHDT and CDR2 YNNKEL (reference sequence). Trimming removed 1 base from V and 7 bases from J, with 14 bases in between.

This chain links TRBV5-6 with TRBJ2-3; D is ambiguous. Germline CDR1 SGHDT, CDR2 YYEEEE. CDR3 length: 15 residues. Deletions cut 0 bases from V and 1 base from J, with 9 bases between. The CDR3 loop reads CASSLGVVRTDTQYF. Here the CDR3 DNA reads TGTGCCAGCAGCTTGGGCGTAGTCCGCACAGATACGCAGTATTTT.

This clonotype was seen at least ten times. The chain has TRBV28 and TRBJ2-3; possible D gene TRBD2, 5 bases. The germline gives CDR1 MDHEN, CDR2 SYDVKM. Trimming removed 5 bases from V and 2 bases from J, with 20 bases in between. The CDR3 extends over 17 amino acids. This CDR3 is CASSPTVRAADTDTQYF. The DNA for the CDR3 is TGTGCCAGCAGTCCTACGGTGCGAGCGGCCGACACAGATACGCAGTATTTT.

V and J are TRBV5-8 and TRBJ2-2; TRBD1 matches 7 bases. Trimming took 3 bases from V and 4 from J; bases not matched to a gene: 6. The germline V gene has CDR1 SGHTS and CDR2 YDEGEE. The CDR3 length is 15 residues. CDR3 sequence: CASSSGTALTGELFF. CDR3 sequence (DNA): TGTGCCAGCAGCTCCGGGACAGCCCTCACCGGGGAGCTGTTTTTT.

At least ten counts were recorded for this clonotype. In nucleotides, the CDR3 is TGTGCCAGCAGTTTATCTTCCCAAGAGACCCAGTACTTC. Its protein is CASSLSSQETQYF. V and J are TRBV27 and TRBJ2-5; no clear D. Deletions cut 0 bases from V and 1 base from J, with 3 bases between. CDR1 and CDR2 from the germline V gene are MNHEY and SMNVEV (reference sequence). The CDR3 spans 13 residues.

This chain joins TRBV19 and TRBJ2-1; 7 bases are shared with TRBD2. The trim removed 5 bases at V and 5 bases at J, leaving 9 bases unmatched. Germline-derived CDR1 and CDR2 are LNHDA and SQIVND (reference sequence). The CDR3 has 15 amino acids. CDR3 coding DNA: TGTGCCAGTAGTGTCTTGCTAGCGGAGGACAATGAGCAGTTCTTC. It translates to CASSVLLAEDNEQFF. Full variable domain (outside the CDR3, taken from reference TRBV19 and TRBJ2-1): DGGITQSPKYLFRKEGQNVTLSCEQNLNHDAMYWYRQDPGQGLRLIYYSQIVNDFQKGDIAEGYSVSREKKESFPLTVTSAQKNPTAFYLCASSVLLAEDNEQFFGPGTRLTVL.

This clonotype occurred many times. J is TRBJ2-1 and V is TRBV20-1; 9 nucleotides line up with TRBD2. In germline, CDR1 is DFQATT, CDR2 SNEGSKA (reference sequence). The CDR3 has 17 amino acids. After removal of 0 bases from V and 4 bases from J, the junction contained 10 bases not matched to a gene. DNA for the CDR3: TGCAGTGCTAGAGATGCGGTCGGGCTAGCGGGATACAATGAGCAGTTCTTC. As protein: CSARDAVGLAGYNEQFF.

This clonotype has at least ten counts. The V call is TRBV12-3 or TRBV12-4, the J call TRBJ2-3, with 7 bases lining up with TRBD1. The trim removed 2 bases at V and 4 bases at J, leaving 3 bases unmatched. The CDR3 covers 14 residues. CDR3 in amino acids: CASSLRGGADTQYF. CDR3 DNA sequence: TGTGCCAGCAGTTTAAGAGGGGGCGCAGATACGCAGTATTTT.

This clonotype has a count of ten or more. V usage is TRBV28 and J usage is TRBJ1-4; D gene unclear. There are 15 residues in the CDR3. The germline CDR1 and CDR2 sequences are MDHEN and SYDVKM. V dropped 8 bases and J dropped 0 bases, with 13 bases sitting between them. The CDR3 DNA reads TGTGCCAGCCGAACACCGAGCTCAACTAATGAAAAACTGTTTTTT. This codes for CASRTPSSTNEKLFF.

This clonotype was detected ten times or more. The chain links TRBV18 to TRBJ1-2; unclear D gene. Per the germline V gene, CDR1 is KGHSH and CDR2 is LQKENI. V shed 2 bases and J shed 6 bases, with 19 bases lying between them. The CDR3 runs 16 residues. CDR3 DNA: TGTGCCAGCTCACCAGGACCTCCGAGGTCCACGGATGGCTACACCTTC. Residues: CASSPGPPRSTDGYTF.

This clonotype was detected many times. This CDR3 reads CASSPAPGQGTDTQYF. The CDR3, as DNA: TGTGCCAGCAGCCCCGCTCCGGGACAGGGGACAGATACGCAGTATTTT. The chain carries TRBV7-3 and TRBJ2-3; 10 positions match TRBD1. Germline lookup yields CDR1 SGHTA and CDR2 FQGTGA. The CDR3 extends over 16 amino acids. J gave up 3 bases and V 5 bases, and 8 bases lay outside the gene matches.

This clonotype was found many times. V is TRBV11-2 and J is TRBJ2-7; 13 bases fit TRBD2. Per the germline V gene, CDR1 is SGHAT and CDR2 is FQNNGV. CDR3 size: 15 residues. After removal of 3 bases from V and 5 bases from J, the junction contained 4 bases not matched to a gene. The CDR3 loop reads CASSLRLAGGHEQYF. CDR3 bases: TGTGCCAGCAGCTTGAGACTAGCGGGAGGCCACGAGCAGTACTTC.

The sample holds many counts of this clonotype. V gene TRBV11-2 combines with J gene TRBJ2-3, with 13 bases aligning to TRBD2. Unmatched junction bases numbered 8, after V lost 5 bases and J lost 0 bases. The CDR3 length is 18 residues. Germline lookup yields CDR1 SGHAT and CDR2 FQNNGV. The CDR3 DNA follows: TGTGCCAGCAGCCCAGGATGGACTAGCGGGAGTAGCACAGATACGCAGTATTTT. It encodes CASSPGWTSGSSTDTQYF.